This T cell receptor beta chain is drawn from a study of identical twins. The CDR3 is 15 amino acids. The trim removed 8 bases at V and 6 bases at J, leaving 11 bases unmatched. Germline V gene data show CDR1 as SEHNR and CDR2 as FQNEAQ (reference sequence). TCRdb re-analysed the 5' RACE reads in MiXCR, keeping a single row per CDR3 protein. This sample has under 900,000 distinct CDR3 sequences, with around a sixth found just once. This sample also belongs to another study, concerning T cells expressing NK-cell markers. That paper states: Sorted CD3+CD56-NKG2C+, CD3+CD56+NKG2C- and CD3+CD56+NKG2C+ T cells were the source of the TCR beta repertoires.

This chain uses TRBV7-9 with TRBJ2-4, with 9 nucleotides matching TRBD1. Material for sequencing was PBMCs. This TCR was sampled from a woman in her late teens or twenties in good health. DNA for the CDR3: TGTGCCAGCGGGACTGGACAGGGGAACGGAAACATTCAGTACTTC. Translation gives CASGTGQGNGNIQYF.